One and the same sample provided the 22 T cell receptor beta chains below, sequenced in a study of glioma-infiltrating T cells. Amplification of TCR alpha and beta CDR3 regions from RNA used iRepertoire nested multiplex PCR. TCRdb reanalysed the multiplex PCR reads using MiXCR and keeps one entry per CDR3 protein. The sample lists 100,000 to 150,000 distinct CDR3 sequences, around 23% occurring once. Sequencing was done on a sample of glioma tissue, nonneoplastic brain tissue, or PBMCs (not recorded which). These receptors were obtained from a human donor with low-grade glioma or glioblastoma, undergoing nonglioma brain surgery, or in good health (not recorded which).

The sample holds one count of this clonotype. Given a much more abundant clone one base away, this may be a read error. The chain couples TRBV10-3 to TRBJ1-5; D is undetermined. The CDR3 is made up of 12 amino acids. Per the germline V gene, CDR1 is ENHRY and CDR2 is SYGVKD. Written as DNA, the CDR3 is TGTGCCATCAGTGAGTCCGATCAGCCCAAGCATTTT. It yields the protein CAISESDQPKHF.

This clonotype has a handful of counts. The rearrangement uses TRBV19 and TRBJ2-2; 8 positions agree with TRBD2. This CDR3 is 16 amino acids long. Per germline, CDR1 LNHDA and CDR2 SQIVND (reference sequence). Trimming took 5 bases from V and 5 from J; bases not matched to a gene: 10. As DNA, the CDR3 is TGTGCCAGTAGTCTCAGCGGGGGTATGGGAACCGGGGAGCTGTTTTTT. It specifies CASSLSGGMGTGELFF.

A remark on this clonotype: The CDR3 does not end in the conserved phenylalanine or tryptophan, so this is likely a read error. V usage is TRBV25-1 and J usage is TRBJ1-3; D remains unclear. Germline values: CDR1 MGHDK, CDR2 SYGVNS. The CDR3 loop spans 15 amino acids. Trimming took 3 bases from V and 2 from J, leaving 11 bases between them. In DNA, the CDR3 is TGTGCCAGCAGTGACCACCGTGGGGCTGGAAACACCATATATTCT. This sequence encodes CASSDHRGAGNTIYS.

The gene calls are TRBV29-1 and TRBJ1-4; D is possibly TRBD1 (5 bases). The CDR3 contains 13 residues. Between the trimmed V and J ends, which lost 6 bases and 6 bases, there was a span of 14 bases. Germline assignment: CDR1 SQVTM and CDR2 ANQGSEA. The CDR3 DNA reads as TGCAGCGTAGCGACAGCAGCTTATGAAAAACTGTTTTTT. Encoded protein: CSVATAAYEKLFF.

To note about this clonotype: A much bigger clone sits one base away, suggesting this may be a read error. V usage is TRBV6-2 or TRBV6-3 and J usage is TRBJ1-6; no clear D. The V gene lost 4 bases and the J gene lost 5 bases, with 3 bases spanning the gap. The CDR3 covers 12 residues. The germline V gene has CDR1 MNHEY and CDR2 SVGEGT. CDR3 residues: CASSCDNSPLHF. The CDR3 DNA reads TGTGCCAGCAGTTGCGATAATTCACCCCTCCACTTT.

This clonotype showed up many times. The chain joins TRBV7-2 to TRBJ2-7; 11 positions agree with TRBD1. The CDR3 contains 14 residues. The ends lost 5 bases at V and 3 bases at J; junction bases unmatched: 3. Per the germline V gene, CDR1 is SGHTA and CDR2 is FQGNSA. CDR3 loop: CASSPGQGVYEQYF. The CDR3 DNA sequence: TGTGCCAGCAGCCCGGGACAGGGGGTCTACGAGCAGTACTTC.

This clonotype was counted only a few times. This chain connects TRBV5-4 to TRBJ2-1; TRBD1 agrees at 7 bases. J gave up 5 bases and V 2 bases, and 4 bases lay outside the gene matches. This CDR3 is 14 amino acids long. Germline CDR1 SGHNT, CDR2 YYREEE (reference sequence). The CDR3 region has the DNA TGTGCCAGCAGCTTCGACAGGGCCGACAATGAGCAGTTCTTC. Encoded protein: CASSFDRADNEQFF.

This clonotype has at least ten counts. The rearrangement links TRBV20-1 to TRBJ2-1; 9 nucleotides agree with TRBD2. The CDR3 runs to 16 residues. The ends lost 5 bases at V and 7 bases at J; junction bases unmatched: 15. Per the germline V gene, CDR1 is DFQATT and CDR2 is SNEGSKA (reference sequence). CDR3: CSAASTMREGNNEQFF. The CDR3 nucleotides read TGCAGTGCTGCGTCGACTATGCGGGAGGGAAATAATGAGCAGTTCTTC.

This clonotype appeared a few times. The chain couples TRBV11-1 to TRBJ2-7; 8 nucleotides line up with TRBD1. CDR1 and CDR2 (germline): SGHAT, FQDESV (reference sequence). V gave up 5 bases and J gave up 1 base; unmatched junction bases: 4. The CDR3 is 14 amino acids. CDR3 protein: CASSKTGVSYEQYF. As DNA, the CDR3 is TGTGCCAGCAGCAAGACAGGGGTGTCCTACGAGCAGTACTTC.

This clonotype was counted many times. V usage is TRBV18 and J usage is TRBJ2-7, with D unresolved. Trimming pared 0 bases from V and 0 bases from J, leaving 6 bases between. The CDR3 is 14 amino acids. Germline CDR1 reads KGHSH; CDR2 reads LQKENI. The CDR3 reads CASSPPSDSYEQYF. CDR3 sequence (DNA): TGTGCCAGCTCACCACCTTCCGACTCCTACGAGCAGTACTTC.

This clonotype came up many times. The CDR3 DNA sequence: TGTGCCAGCAGTTACGGGAGACGTATCTACGAGCAGTACTTC. Residues: CASSYGRRIYEQYF. V usage is TRBV6-6 and J usage is TRBJ2-7, with D tentatively TRBD2 (5 bases). V was trimmed by 2 bases and J by 3 bases, leaving 11 bases between them. The CDR3 spans 14 residues. Germline CDR1 is MNHNY and CDR2 is SVGAGI (reference sequence).

This chain connects TRBV9 to TRBJ2-5; 12 bases line up with TRBD2. The CDR3 totals 15 residues. J gave up 5 bases and V 4 bases, and 6 bases lay outside the gene matches. Germline-derived CDR1 and CDR2 are SGDLS and YYNGEE. The CDR3 is CASSPRLAGVETQYF. CDR3 DNA: TGTGCCAGCAGCCCCCGACTAGCGGGAGTGGAGACCCAGTACTTC.

On this clonotype itself: Its ends do not fully match the called genes, so a read error is possible. This sequence joins TRBV6-2 or TRBV6-3 and TRBJ2-3; possibly TRBD2 for D (5 bases). Germline V gene lookup returns CDR1 MNHEY and CDR2 SVGEGT. The CDR3 contains 18 residues. CDR3 loop: CASGYSIQGQRVTDTQYF. In nucleotides, the CDR3 is TGTGCCAGCGGTTACTCGATCCAAGGGCAGAGGGTCACAGATACGCAGTATTTT.

At least ten counts were recorded for this clonotype. V gene TRBV3-1 combines with J gene TRBJ2-7, with a tentative D call TRBD1 (6 bases). Germline V gives CDR1 LGHDT, CDR2 YNNKEL (reference sequence). Trimming took 5 bases from V and 3 from J, leaving 11 bases between them. This CDR3 has 13 residues. CDR3 DNA sequence: TGTGCCAGCAGCAAACAGGGCTTCTACGAGCAGTACTTC. It translates to CASSKQGFYEQYF.

This clonotype was detected many times. The chain recombines TRBV4-1 with TRBJ1-5, with D perhaps matching TRBD1 (5 bases). This CDR3 spans 15 amino acids. V was clipped by 0 bases and J by 1 base, with 7 bases between them. CDR1 and CDR2 from the germline V gene are MGHRA and YSYEKL. CDR3 DNA: TGCGCCAGCAGCCAAGATGGGGACAGCAATCAGCCCCAGCATTTT. Translated: CASSQDGDSNQPQHF.

This clonotype came up many times. This chain uses TRBV7-9 with TRBJ1-5; D gene uncertain. V was clipped by 1 base and J by 5 bases, with 3 bases between them. Germline lookup yields CDR1 SEHNR and CDR2 FQNEAQ (reference sequence). The CDR3 consists of 12 residues. The CDR3: CASSLGDQPQHF. CDR3 nucleotide sequence: TGTGCCAGCAGCTTAGGTGATCAGCCCCAGCATTTT.

This clonotype came up many times. The rearrangement uses TRBV7-2 and TRBJ2-5; D is possibly TRBD2 (6 bases). The V gene's germline CDR1 is SGHTA and CDR2 FQGNSA. This CDR3 region has 17 residues. The V and J ends lost 3 bases and 1 base respectively, with 18 bases between them. The CDR3 DNA is TGTGCCAGCAGCTTTAATGTTCTTGGTAGCGGCCAAGAGACCCAGTACTTC. It is translated as CASSFNVLGSGQETQYF.

Many counts were recorded for this clonotype. The CDR3 protein is CASSSPGQYSNQPQHF. CDR3 DNA sequence: TGTGCCAGCAGTTCACCGGGACAGTATAGCAATCAGCCCCAGCATTTT. The chain combines TRBV12-3 or TRBV12-4 with TRBJ1-5; TRBD1 matches 7 bases. The ends lost 4 bases at V and 0 bases at J; junction bases unmatched: 6. This CDR3 region has 16 residues.

The V call is TRBV19, the J call TRBJ2-6; D may be TRBD1 (6 bases). Trimming took off 4 bases at V and 0 bases at J, with 10 bases between the two ends. The CDR3 sequence is 16 residues long. CDR1 is LNHDA and CDR2 is SQIVND in the germline V gene (reference sequence). The CDR3 nucleotides are TGTGCCAGTAGTACAGGGGCCGGCTCTGGGGCCAACGTCCTGACTTTC. Protein sequence: CASSTGAGSGANVLTF.

This sequence joins TRBV29-1 and TRBJ1-1; no reliable D call. V lost 6 bases to trimming and J lost 11 bases, with 19 bases between them. Germline-derived CDR1 and CDR2 are SQVTM and ANQGSEA. The CDR3 loop spans 12 amino acids. The CDR3 region is CSVPYGSVKAFF. The CDR3 nucleotides are TGCAGCGTGCCCTATGGATCGGTAAAGGCTTTCTTT.

There are many counts of this clonotype. V and J are TRBV3-1 and TRBJ1-6, with no clear D. The CDR3 spans 16 residues. Trimming shortened V by 3 bases and J by 4 bases, and 13 bases separated the two germline ends. CDR1 and CDR2 (germline): LGHDT, YNNKEL (reference sequence). The CDR3 loop reads CASSQLPDAYNSPLHF. The DNA for the CDR3 is TGTGCCAGCAGCCAGCTCCCGGACGCTTATAATTCACCCCTCCACTTT.

This clonotype was picked up a small number of times. V usage is TRBV18 and J usage is TRBJ2-7, with D hard to call. Trimming stripped 2 bases from V and 5 bases from J, with 13 bases between. This CDR3 contains 14 residues. In germline, CDR1 is KGHSH, CDR2 LQKENI. CDR3 in DNA: TGTGCCAGCTCACCAGCCAATGCTCACAACGAGCAGTACTTC. This translates into CASSPANAHNEQYF.